Listed here is a single T cell receptor (beta chain). The assay was immunoSEQ multiplex PCR, and TCRdb's table has in-frame clones only and misses some. The sample includes about 120,000 clones, less than 90% of them seen just once. Trimming pared 4 bases from V and 2 bases from J, leaving 12 bases between. The CDR3 length is 14 residues. Per the germline V gene, CDR1 is SEHNR and CDR2 is FQNEAQ (reference sequence). This record belongs to a study of blood T cell repertoires in COVID-19. Study information: Sites in the United States, Italy and Spain provided acute and convalescent COVID-19 samples. PBMCs, B-cell-depleted T cells, or T cells were the source of the cDNA or gDNA that made up the material.

Participants spanned ages about 18 to 95 years and resided in 20 to 30 US areas. Assignment of participants to cohorts was predicated upon participant-reported clinical history. The V call is TRBV7-9, the J call TRBJ2-7; D may be TRBD2 (5 bases). Input material: PBMCs or T cells enriched from blood (not recorded which). The clonotype comes from a woman in her thirties who had recovered from COVID-19. The CDR3 sequence is CASSSGGRTYEQYF. The CDR3 DNA sequence: TGTGCCAGCAGCTCGGGCGGGCGTACCTACGAGCAGTACTTC.